The 28 T cell receptor beta chains listed next were all sequenced from one sample in a study of blood T cell repertoires in COVID-19. Profiling relied on immunoSEQ multiplex PCR, and the TCRdb table lists in-frame clones only, not all of them. The table lists about 150,000 clones, roughly 80% of them singletons. The source material was peripheral blood. The source of these receptors is a man aged 45-65 years with active or convalescent COVID-19.

The chain combines TRBV9 with TRBJ2-1; 7 bases align to TRBD2. Germline CDR1 is SGDLS and CDR2 is YYNGEE. This CDR3 has 16 residues. Trimming took 0 bases from V and 2 from J; bases not matched to a gene: 5. The DNA of the CDR3 is TGTGCCAGCAGCGTAGGTACCGGGACTACCTACAATGAGCAGTTCTTC. This gives the protein CASSVGTGTTYNEQFF.

V is TRBV28 and J is TRBJ2-1; the D gene is possibly TRBD2 (6 bases). Germline V gives CDR1 MDHEN, CDR2 SYDVKM. The CDR3 runs to 16 residues. The germline V and J ends were trimmed by 5 bases and 0 bases, with 14 bases remaining between them. CDR3 residues: CASSPIGTGSYNEQFF. DNA for the CDR3: TGTGCCAGCAGTCCCATCGGGACTGGCTCCTACAATGAGCAGTTCTTC.

The chain couples TRBV19 to TRBJ2-2; possible D gene TRBD1, 6 bases. Germline V CDR1 and CDR2: LNHDA, SQIVND (reference sequence). The V end was cut by 1 base, the J end by 5 bases, with 8 bases between. The CDR3 totals 14 residues. In nucleotides, the CDR3 is TGTGCCAGTAGTATAGGAGGGGGAACCGGGGAGCTGTTTTTT. Encoded protein: CASSIGGGTGELFF.

The rearrangement links TRBV18 to TRBJ1-5; 9 nucleotides match TRBD1. Germline V gene data show CDR1 as KGHSH and CDR2 as LQKENI. After removal of 4 bases from V and 2 bases from J, the junction contained 9 bases not matched to a gene. The CDR3 totals 17 residues. In nucleotides, the CDR3 is TGTGCCAGCTCACGCGATCCGGGACAGGGCGGCAATCAGCCCCAGCATTTT. It is translated as CASSRDPGQGGNQPQHF.

J is TRBJ2-5 and V is TRBV19; TRBD2 agrees at 12 bases. Unmatched junction bases numbered 5, after V lost 4 bases and J lost 5 bases. This CDR3 comprises 15 residues. CDR1 and CDR2 (germline): LNHDA, SQIVND (reference sequence). This chain's CDR3 is CASSRGLAGGETQYF. The CDR3 DNA follows: TGTGCCAGTAGTAGGGGACTAGCGGGTGGCGAGACCCAGTACTTC. Filled out from reference TRBV19 and TRBJ2-5, the complete variable domain reads DGGITQSPKYLFRKEGQNVTLSCEQNLNHDAMYWYRQDPGQGLRLIYYSQIVNDFQKGDIAEGYSVSREKKESFPLTVTSAQKNPTAFYLCASSRGLAGGETQYFGPGTRLLVL.

The chain employs TRBV5-1 and TRBJ2-7, with TRBD2 as a possible D gene (5 bases). CDR3 length equals 16 residues. Germline V gives CDR1 SGHRS, CDR2 YFSETQ. Trimming left V 0 bases short and J 3 bases short, with 16 bases between. CDR3 DNA sequence: TGCGCCAGCAGCTTGGGTCCACGGGGTGGGGACTACGAGCAGTACTTC. Translation: CASSLGPRGGDYEQYF. The complete variable domain, with remaining parts taken from reference TRBV5-1 and TRBJ2-7, reads KAGVTQTPRYLIKTRGQQVTLSCSPISGHRSVSWYQQTPGQGLQFLFEYFSETQRNKGNFPGRFSGRQFSNSRSEMNVSTLELGDSALYLCASSLGPRGGDYEQYFGPGTRLTVT.

The chain recombines TRBV29-1 with TRBJ1-1; 8 bases are shared with TRBD1. The CDR3 loop spans 15 amino acids. Germline loops: CDR1 SQVTM, CDR2 ANQGSEA. Trimming removed 4 bases from V and 0 bases from J; junction bases left unmatched: 7. As DNA, the CDR3 is TGCAGCGTTGGAGCCCTGGGACAGGTGAACACTGAAGCTTTCTTT. Protein product: CSVGALGQVNTEAFF.

The chain carries TRBV6-6 and TRBJ2-7; 8 bases are shared with TRBD1. From germline, CDR1 is MNHNY and CDR2 SVGAGI (reference sequence). The CDR3 has 15 residues. The V and J ends lost 6 bases and 2 bases, in that order; junction bases with no gene match: 9. DNA of the CDR3: TGTGCCAGCAGCGGAGGACAGGGAGTCGCCTACGAGCAGTACTTC. Translated, it gives CASSGGQGVAYEQYF.

The CDR3 nucleotides read TGTGCCAGCAGGCTAGCGGGAGCTTACAATGAGCAGTTCTTC. Amino acid sequence: CASRLAGAYNEQFF. The V gene is TRBV28, the J gene TRBJ2-1, with 10 bases identical to TRBD2. There are 14 residues in the CDR3. The V gene's germline CDR1 is MDHEN and CDR2 SYDVKM. With V trimmed by 6 bases and J by 4 bases, 3 bases remained unmatched.

V is TRBV11-3 and J is TRBJ2-2, with 7 bases identical to TRBD2. This CDR3 spans 14 amino acids. Trimming took 4 bases from V and 5 from J; bases not matched to a gene: 4. Germline V gives CDR1 SGHNT, CDR2 YENEEA. CDR3 bases: TGTGCCAGCAGCTCGTTGGGAGGGACCGGGGAGCTGTTTTTT. Its translation: CASSSLGGTGELFF.

In its sample, this clone was seen a few times. The V call is TRBV18, the J call TRBJ2-7; 7 bases agree with TRBD1. Germline V gene sequence: CDR1 KGHSH, CDR2 LQKENI. Trimming cost V 0 bases and J 4 bases; bases outside gene matches: 15. The CDR3 is made up of 18 amino acids. The CDR3 coding sequence is TGTGCCAGCTCACCACCAGCGAATCGCCGGGACAGCCTTTACGAGCAGTACTTC. The encoded protein is CASSPPANRRDSLYEQYF.

The chain carries TRBV6-2 or TRBV6-3 and TRBJ2-4, with 8 nucleotides matching TRBD2. CDR1 is MNHEY, CDR2 SVGEGT, per germline. V shed 6 bases and J 1 base; nucleotides not matched to a gene: 8. The CDR3 spans 16 residues. The CDR3 sequence: CASSPSGSSAKNIQYF. The CDR3 nucleotides are TGTGCCAGCAGCCCCAGCGGGAGCAGTGCCAAAAACATTCAGTACTTC.

This clone has just one count. CDR3 nucleotide sequence: TGTGCCAGCGGGACTAGCGGGATAAACGAGCAGTACTTC. Translated, it gives CASGTSGINEQYF. The chain joins TRBV6-6 to TRBJ2-7, with 13 bases that match TRBD2. In germline, CDR1 is MNHNY, CDR2 SVGAGI (reference sequence). The CDR3 is 13 residues long. The trim removed 8 bases at V and 5 bases at J, leaving 3 bases unmatched.

This clone was counted only a few times. The chain couples TRBV28 to TRBJ1-3; 8 bases are shared with TRBD1. Trimming removed 4 bases from V and 3 bases from J; junction bases left unmatched: 2. CDR3 size: 14 residues. In germline, CDR1 is MDHEN, CDR2 SYDVKM. The chain's CDR3 is CASSSGQDGNTIYF. Here the CDR3 DNA reads TGTGCCAGCAGTTCGGGACAGGATGGAAACACCATATATTTT.

This clone was counted a single time. The chain joins TRBV30 to TRBJ1-4, with 9 bases aligning to TRBD1. Per the germline V gene, CDR1 is GTSNPN and CDR2 is SVGIG (reference sequence). Trimming removed 2 bases from V and 8 bases from J; junction bases left unmatched: 6. The CDR3 covers 14 residues. Here the CDR3 reads CAWSLQGAWEKLFF. The DNA for the CDR3 is TGTGCCTGGAGTCTACAGGGGGCGTGGGAAAAACTGTTTTTT.

This clone was seen many times. The rearrangement uses TRBV27 and TRBJ2-4; 7 nucleotides agree with TRBD1. The CDR3 consists of 15 residues. V lost 3 bases to trimming and J lost 3 bases; unmatched junction nucleotides: 5. Germline V CDR1 and CDR2: MNHEY, SMNVEV (reference sequence). CDR3 residues: CASSLTGFGKNIQYF. In DNA, the CDR3 is TGTGCCAGCAGTTTGACAGGGTTTGGCAAAAACATTCAGTACTTC.

This rearrangement joins TRBV7-2 to TRBJ2-1; maybe TRBD2 (6 bases). Germline lookup yields CDR1 SGHTA and CDR2 FQGNSA. The CDR3 extends over 13 amino acids. Trimming removed 3 bases at V and 6 bases at J, with 9 bases between. CDR3 in amino acids: CASSLDYSNEQFF. The DNA for the CDR3 is TGTGCCAGCAGCTTGGACTACTCCAATGAGCAGTTCTTC.

The chain couples TRBV28 to TRBJ1-3; possible D gene TRBD1, 5 bases. From germline, CDR1 is MDHEN and CDR2 SYDVKM. CDR3 length equals 16 residues. With 3 bases removed from V and 4 bases from J, the gap between germline ends came to 16 bases. CDR3 sequence reads: CASSLRGGAWGNTIYF. CDR3 in DNA: TGTGCCAGCAGTTTGCGTGGCGGGGCGTGGGGAAACACCATATATTTT.

The chain has TRBV7-2 and TRBJ2-3; a possible D gene is TRBD2 (5 bases). Germline lookup yields CDR1 SGHTA and CDR2 FQGNSA. V was cut by 8 bases and J by 0 bases, with 15 bases left in between. The CDR3 is 15 amino acids. Here the CDR3 DNA reads TGTGCCAGCGCAGATAGCGCAACTAGCACAGATACGCAGTATTTT. Amino acids: CASADSATSTDTQYF.

This rearrangement joins TRBV27 to TRBJ2-7; 10 bases fit TRBD2. From germline, CDR1 is MNHEY and CDR2 SMNVEV (reference sequence). This CDR3 region has 15 residues. J lost 3 bases, V lost 3 bases, and 5 bases had no gene match. CDR3 residues: CASSFTSGALYEQYF. The CDR3, as DNA: TGTGCCAGCAGTTTTACTAGCGGGGCACTCTACGAGCAGTACTTC.

V and J are TRBV27 and TRBJ2-2; TRBD1 might be the D (6 bases). The CDR3 has 15 residues. Trimming shortened V by 4 bases and J by 6 bases, and 15 bases separated the two germline ends. Germline CDR1 MNHEY, CDR2 SMNVEV (reference sequence). For the CDR3, the DNA is TGTGCCAGCAGTTCGGAACAGGGACAACCCGGGGAGCTGTTTTTT. It codes for CASSSEQGQPGELFF.

J is TRBJ2-3 and V is TRBV27; 10 bases line up with TRBD1. The CDR3 runs to 16 residues. From germline, CDR1 is MNHEY and CDR2 SMNVEV (reference sequence). V shed 5 bases and J 2 bases; nucleotides not matched to a gene: 7. In DNA form, the CDR3 reads TGTGCCAGCAGTCCTGGGACAGGGGCTGACACAGATACGCAGTATTTT. This gives the protein CASSPGTGADTDTQYF.

The V and J genes are TRBV5-1 and TRBJ2-3; D perhaps matches TRBD2 (6 bases). Germline CDR1 SGHRS, CDR2 YFSETQ. CDR3 length: 15 residues. V lost 2 bases to trimming and J lost 1 base, with 11 bases between them. CDR3: CASSFSGAGTDTQYF. CDR3 DNA: TGCGCCAGCAGCTTTAGCGGAGCCGGCACAGATACGCAGTATTTT.

The chain employs TRBV24-1 and TRBJ1-1; TRBD1 is a possible D gene (6 bases). CDR1 and CDR2 (germline): KGHDR, SFDVKD. The germline V and J ends were trimmed by 3 bases and 0 bases, with 10 bases remaining between them. This CDR3 spans 15 amino acids. CDR3: CATSDQGSMNTEAFF. CDR3 coding DNA: TGTGCCACCAGTGATCAGGGGTCCATGAACACTGAAGCTTTCTTT.

The chain joins TRBV29-1 to TRBJ2-2; D possibly corresponds to TRBD1 (5 bases). The V gene lost 4 bases and the J gene lost 2 bases, with 11 bases spanning the gap. Germline-derived CDR1 and CDR2 are SQVTM and ANQGSEA. CDR3 size: 14 residues. The CDR3 sequence: CSVGTQSNTGELFF. CDR3 bases: TGCAGCGTTGGGACACAGAGTAACACCGGGGAGCTGTTTTTT.

This clone was detected once. This chain's CDR3 is CASSRGHVNTEAFF. The CDR3 DNA sequence: TGTGCCAGCAGCCGGGGACACGTGAACACTGAAGCTTTCTTT. This chain connects TRBV5-8 to TRBJ1-1; D perhaps matches TRBD1 (6 bases). The ends were cut back, 4 bases at V and 0 bases at J, with 10 bases in the middle. The germline CDR1 and CDR2 sequences are SGHTS and YDEGEE. The CDR3 length is 14 residues.

The table lists this clone with a count of one. The CDR3 loop reads CASSPRWAGAASGANVLTF. CDR3 coding DNA: TGTGCCAGCAGCCCCCGTTGGGCAGGCGCCGCCTCTGGGGCCAACGTCCTGACTTTC. The J gene is TRBJ2-6, the V gene TRBV7-8; D not certain. This CDR3 comprises 19 residues. CDR1 SGHVS and CDR2 FQNEAQ come from the germline V gene. V was trimmed by 5 bases and J by 0 bases, leaving 20 bases between them.

The gene calls are TRBV9 and TRBJ2-7, with D possibly TRBD2 on 5 matching bases. Germline CDR1 reads SGDLS; CDR2 reads YYNGEE. V was clipped by 0 bases and J by 3 bases, with 13 bases between them. The CDR3 length is 15 residues. The chain's CDR3 is CASSVAPRGLYEQYF. CDR3 bases: TGTGCCAGCAGCGTAGCCCCACGAGGGCTCTACGAGCAGTACTTC. The complete variable domain, with remaining parts taken from reference TRBV9 and TRBJ2-7, reads DSGVTQTPKHLITATGQRVTLRCSPRSGDLSVYWYQQSLDQGLQFLIQYYNGEERAKGNILERFSAQQFPDLHSELNLSSLELGDSALYFCASSVAPRGLYEQYFGPGTRLTVT.